Listed below are T cell receptor beta chains from one sample, sequenced in a study of blood T cell repertoires in COVID-19. Some clones are missing from TCRdb's copy, which holds only in-frame ones; the method was immunoSEQ multiplex PCR. The table shows about 80,000 clones, with approximately 80% occurring only once. Sample: peripheral blood. The receptors here all came from a man in his 60s with active or convalescent COVID-19. Each CDR3 is given with its conserved first and last residue.

v_call cdr3_aa
TRBV3-1/TRBV3-2 CASSQVAGGLLCRELFF
TRBV6-2/TRBV6-3 CASSTGVQPQHF
TRBV5-1 CASSPSGDPNYGYTF
TRBV4-3 CASSQAANRGGNTIYF
TRBV4-3 CASSHRLAGAGKDDTQYF
TRBV4-3 CASSQDRGNEQYF
TRBV7-9 CASSVGTASNQPQHF
TRBV9 CASSPALAGHTDTQYF
TRBV9 CASSVGRVGETQYF
TRBV5-1 CASSFGQGQPQHF
TRBV2 CASSVRGEEGYTF
TRBV7-2 CASSLTGANTGELFF
TRBV7-2 CASSSDLYEQYF
TRBV4-2 CASSQDASRTGGTEAFF
TRBV2 CASSGATGGAGQPQHF
TRBV5-4 CASSLGTRGSDTQYF
TRBV4-2 CASSAPGTGTFYGYTF
TRBV19 CASSFLGGRANYGYTF
TRBV6-6 CASRPDRGSSYEQYF
TRBV3-1/TRBV3-2 CASSPGQGGEKLFF
TRBV5-6 CASSLGPPATNEKLFF
TRBV7-7 CASSSGTVQETQYF
TRBV4-3 CASSQVSGTAYNEQFF
TRBV7-2 CASSDFSGGYNEQFF
TRBV5-1 CASSLVPGSNQPQHF
TRBV4-3 CASSLDTGTGYEKLFF
TRBV6-2/TRBV6-3 CASSNTGGNYNEQFF
TRBV7-8 CASSLEGVNQPQHF
TRBV14 CASSQVPGPGSGYTF
TRBV11-3 CASSFGQQETQYF